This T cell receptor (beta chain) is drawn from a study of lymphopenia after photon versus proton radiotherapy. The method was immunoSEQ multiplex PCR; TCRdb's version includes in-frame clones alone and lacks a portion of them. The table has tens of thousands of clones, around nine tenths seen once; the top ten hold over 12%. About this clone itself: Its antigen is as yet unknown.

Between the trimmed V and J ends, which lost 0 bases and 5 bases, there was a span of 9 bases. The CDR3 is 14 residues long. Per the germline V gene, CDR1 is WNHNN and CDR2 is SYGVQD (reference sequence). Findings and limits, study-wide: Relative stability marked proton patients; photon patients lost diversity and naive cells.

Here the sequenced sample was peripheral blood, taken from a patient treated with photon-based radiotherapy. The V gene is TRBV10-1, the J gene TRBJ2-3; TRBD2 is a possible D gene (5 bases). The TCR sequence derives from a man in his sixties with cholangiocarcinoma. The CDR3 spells CASSESGVVDTQYF. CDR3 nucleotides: TGCGCCAGCAGTGAGTCGGGAGTGGTAGATACGCAGTATTTT.